This TCR beta chain was sequenced for a study of T cell responses to AZD1222 COVID-19 vaccine. The V end lost 7 bases, the J end lost 7 bases, and 8 bases lay between the germline ends. This CDR3 region has 11 residues. Looked up from germline, CDR1 is MNHEY and CDR2 is SMNVEV (reference sequence). Points on this clone: Its antigen is not known.

Whole-study findings and limits: Spike-wide coverage was observed for vaccine-associated CD4 TCRs, with dominant responses at 160-218 and 743-854. A mostly white British donor set with more females was recruited, and clonal diversity was possibly underestimated.

Only in-frame clones appear in the TCRdb table, and some are missing; sequencing was by immunoSEQ multiplex PCR. The data contain roughly 100,000 clones, around 90% of them singletons. The clonotype was recovered from an adult in good health. V usage is TRBV27 and J usage is TRBJ2-1, with D unresolved. The material sequenced was peripheral blood, taken on day 0 of AZD1222 vaccination. CDR3 DNA sequence: TGTGCCAGCACCGCGGTAAATGAGCAGTTCTTC. Amino acid sequence: CASTAVNEQFF.